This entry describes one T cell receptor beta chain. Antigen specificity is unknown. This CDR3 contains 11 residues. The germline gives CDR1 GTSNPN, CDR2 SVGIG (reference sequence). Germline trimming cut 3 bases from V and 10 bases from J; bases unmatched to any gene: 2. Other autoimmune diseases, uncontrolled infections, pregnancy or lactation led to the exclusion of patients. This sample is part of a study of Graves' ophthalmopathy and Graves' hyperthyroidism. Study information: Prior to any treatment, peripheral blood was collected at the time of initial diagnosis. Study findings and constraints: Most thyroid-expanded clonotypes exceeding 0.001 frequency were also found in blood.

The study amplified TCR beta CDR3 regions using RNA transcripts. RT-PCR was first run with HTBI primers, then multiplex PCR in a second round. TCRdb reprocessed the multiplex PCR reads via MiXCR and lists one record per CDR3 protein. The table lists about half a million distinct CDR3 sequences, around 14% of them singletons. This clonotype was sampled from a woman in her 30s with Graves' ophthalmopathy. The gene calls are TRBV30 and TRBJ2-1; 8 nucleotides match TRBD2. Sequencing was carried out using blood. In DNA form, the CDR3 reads TGTGCCTGGAGCGGGGGGGGAGAGCAGTTCTTC. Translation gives CAWSGGGEQFF.